This is a list of T cell receptor beta chains from one sample in a study of T cells in Graves' hyperthyroidism and ophthalmopathy. TCRdb re-called the multiplex PCR reads with MiXCR, one entry per CDR3 protein. The sample includes about 410,000 distinct CDR3 sequences, 13% to 15% seen only once; the top ten take around a fifth. Sequencing was done on a sample of blood. These receptors all come from a woman aged 25 to 39 with Graves' ophthalmopathy. Both conserved end residues are part of each CDR3. A D gene is named only where the DNA matches it firmly. A row's size may be missing; if present it is once, few, many or a size class.

j_call v_call d_call clone_size cdr3_aa cdr3_nt
TRBJ2-3 TRBV5-1 . many CASSLVAGVSTDTQYF TGCGCCAGCAGCTTGGTGGCAGGGGTAAGCACAGATACGCAGTATTTT
TRBJ2-7 TRBV27 TRBD1 many CASKSTGSVYEQYF TGTGCCAGCAAATCGACAGGGTCTGTGTACGAGCAGTACTTC
TRBJ2-2 TRBV30 TRBD1 many CAWSVLGTGPEANTGELFF TGTGCCTGGAGTGTACTGGGGACAGGACCGGAAGCGAACACCGGGGAGCTGTTTTTT
TRBJ2-5 TRBV18 . many CASSPPGGETQYF TGTGCCAGCTCACCGCCCGGTGGGGAGACCCAGTACTTC
TRBJ2-1 TRBV6-1 TRBD2 many CASSYWTSGGDREQFF TGTGCCAGCAGTTATTGGACTAGCGGGGGGGACCGTGAGCAGTTCTTC
TRBJ2-1 TRBV12-3/TRBV12-4 . few CASSPSLDEQFF TGTGCCAGCAGTCCCTCGCTCGATGAGCAGTTCTTC
TRBJ1-2 TRBV11-2 . many CASSLSGHRNYGYTF TGTGCCAGCAGCTTATCGGGACACCGTAACTATGGCTACACCTTC
TRBJ2-2 TRBV24-1 . few CATSDQATGSGELFF TGTGCCACCAGTGACCAAGCAACAGGGTCCGGGGAGCTGTTTTTT
TRBJ2-7 TRBV5-4 TRBD1 . CASSFEDRGLNEQYF TGTGCCAGCAGCTTCGAGGACAGGGGGCTCAACGAGCAGTACTTC
TRBJ2-7 TRBV6-1 TRBD1 few CASSARLGQSYEQYF TGTGCCAGCAGTGCCCGCTTGGGACAGTCCTACGAGCAGTACTTC
TRBJ1-5 TRBV20-1 TRBD1 . CSARDRTGPGTGGQPQHF TGCAGTGCTAGAGATCGGACAGGGCCCGGGACAGGGGGGCAGCCCCAGCATTTT
TRBJ2-1 TRBV7-2 . many CASSPVSYNEQFF TGTGCCAGCAGCCCGGTTTCCTACAATGAGCAGTTCTTC
TRBJ1-5 TRBV6-1 . many CASSEQSGVRHQPQHF TGTGCCAGCAGTGAGCAAAGCGGGGTTAGACATCAGCCCCAGCATTTT
TRBJ1-4 TRBV10-3 . . CAISELAGAAEKLFF TGTGCCATCAGTGAGTTGGCAGGGGCAGCAGAAAAACTGTTTTTT
TRBJ2-6 TRBV13 . . CTSSLGDPGANVLTF TGTACCAGCAGCTTAGGGGATCCTGGGGCCAACGTCCTGACTTTC
TRBJ1-3 TRBV9 . . CASSGRVTRPDTIYF TGTGCCAGCAGCGGCAGGGTTACCCGCCCCGACACCATATATTTT
TRBJ2-3 TRBV6-2/TRBV6-3 . few CASRSLVGTQYF TGTGCCAGCAGATCACTAGTCGGTACGCAGTATTTT
TRBJ2-1 TRBV24-1 . many CATSDTGTSLNNEQFF TGTGCCACCAGTGATACCGGGACAAGTCTCAACAATGAGCAGTTCTTC
TRBJ2-3 TRBV10-3 . few CAISEGSTGYTDTQYF TGTGCCATCAGTGAGGGTTCGACAGGATACACAGATACGCAGTATTTT
TRBJ2-3 TRBV2 . . CASSGERASTDTQYF TGTGCCAGCAGTGGCGAGCGGGCTAGCACAGATACGCAGTATTTT
TRBJ2-7 TRBV6-5 TRBD1 many CASSYSGQAGEQYF TGTGCCAGCAGTTACTCCGGACAGGCGGGCGAGCAGTACTTC
TRBJ2-3 TRBV20-1 . many CSARDIREMQYF TGCAGTGCTAGAGATATCCGGGAGATGCAGTATTTT
TRBJ2-5 TRBV7-2 TRBD1 many CASSPRGLQSNQETQYF TGTGCCAGCAGCCCCAGGGGGTTGCAGTCTAACCAAGAGACCCAGTACTTC
TRBJ2-1 TRBV7-9 TRBD2 many CAIAAAGGANNEQFF TGTGCCATTGCGGCCGCCGGGGGGGCAAACAATGAGCAGTTCTTC
TRBJ2-3 TRBV7-6 . . CASSTIFRGPTDTQYF TGTGCCAGCAGCACTATTTTCCGGGGACCCACAGATACGCAGTATTTT
TRBJ2-7 TRBV30 . many CAWSIGPDEQYF TGTGCCTGGAGTATAGGCCCAGACGAGCAGTACTTC
TRBJ2-4 TRBV18 TRBD1 few CASSPGQGASLNIQYF TGTGCCAGCTCACCGGGACAGGGGGCTTCTTTGAACATTCAGTACTTC